Below, one T cell receptor (beta chain) is given with its context. The sample belongs to a study of T-cell reconstitution after alpha-beta-depleted transplantation in children. Preparation of the TCRbeta library used unique molecular identifiers. TCRdb reanalysed the PCR reads using MiXCR and keeps one entry per CDR3 protein. The repertoire consists of under 250,000 distinct CDR3 sequences, with 20% to 30% occurring once and the leading ten covering roughly 5%. This CDR3 is 15 amino acids long. The V segment lost 6 bases and the J segment 7 bases; nucleotides outside the gene matches: 11. This TCR was sampled from a female patient aged 2 to 10 who had a stem cell transplant for congenital amegakaryocytic thrombocytopenia, so the T cells may come from the graft donor. Sample: PBMCs, mostly from graft donor cells, taken 360 days after TCRalphabeta/CD19-depleted stem cell transplant. The V call is TRBV12-3 or TRBV12-4, the J call TRBJ2-2; 7 nucleotides align to TRBD1. DNA of the CDR3: TGTGCCAGCAGCGACAGGGCTGGGATCGACGGGGAGCTGTTTTTT. Protein sequence: CASSDRAGIDGELFF.